This T cell receptor (beta chain) emerged from a study of blood T cell repertoires in COVID-19. Per the original methods: Reference gene primer amplification in the assay estimated nucleated cell counts. Method: immunoSEQ multiplex PCR; TCRdb's copy keeps in-frame clones and lacks some. V, J and clone size are taken as reported in that table, and D and trimming were inferred from the DNA itself. The sample lists 150,000 to 200,000 clones, around 90% seen once, with about 7% in the top ten. This CDR3 is built from 14 residues. CDR1 and CDR2 from the germline V gene are SNHLY and FYNNEI. Trimming shortened V by 5 bases and J by 1 base, and 8 bases separated the two germline ends.

V gene TRBV2 combines with J gene TRBJ2-2; D not resolved. Sequenced input: peripheral blood. The TCR comes from a man aged 35 to 55 with acute or convalescent COVID-19. The CDR3 spells CASSRNRNTGELFF. In nucleotides, the CDR3 is TGTGCCAGCAGTAGGAACAGGAACACCGGGGAGCTGTTTTTT.